This T cell receptor beta chain was observed in a study of tumor and adjacent non-tumor tissue in lung cancer. Overall study: The cohort had about a dozen adenocarcinoma, a couple of squamous cell and 1 small cell patients. Aged roughly 30 to 85 years, patients included roughly 10 men and roughly 5 women with stage I to III disease.

Of note for this clonotype: Its antigen is as yet unknown.

No cell sorting was done before RNA was extracted from the tissue. Distant lung tissue was collected more than 3 cm away from the tumor edge. Study conclusions and caveats: Compared with tumor, normal lung showed significantly lower TCR diversity.

Three rounds of nested PCR, following a modified ARM-PCR protocol, produced the TCRbeta library. TCRdb analysed the multiplex PCR reads with MiXCR anew, one entry per CDR3 protein. The sample lists about 67,000 distinct CDR3 sequences, more than 75% occurring once. Germline loops: CDR1 SEHNR, CDR2 FQNEAQ (reference sequence). Trimming left V 1 base short and J 17 bases short, with 14 bases between. The CDR3 contains 12 residues. V gene TRBV7-9 combines with J gene TRBJ2-2, with D perhaps matching TRBD2 (5 bases). The sequenced material came from distant non-tumor lung tissue. The sequence derives from a man aged 55 to 70 with non-small cell lung cancer. Here the CDR3 DNA reads TGTGCCAGCAGCTTAGGGACCGGGGAGCCCTTTTTT. It encodes CASSLGTGEPFF.